The clone carrying this T cell receptor (beta chain) has a count of ten or more. TCRdb called the PCR reads again in MiXCR, with one record for every CDR3 protein. Of 88,000 or so distinct CDR3 sequences listed, around 23% are singletons. Germline CDR1 and CDR2: SGHTA and FQGNSA. The CDR3 is 14 amino acids. V trimming: 2 bases; J trimming: 3 bases; junction bases outside the gene matches: 2. The data belong to a study of molecular identifiers for immune sequencing clone quantification. Sequencing was done on a sample of naive CD8+ T cells from blood, with Jurkat cell RNA spiked in. The subset denotes: FACS-sorted CD8+CD4-CCR7+CD45RA+ naive T cells. This TCR derives from a human donor in good health. Some libraries in this study had Jurkat cell RNA spiked in. The chain has TRBV7-2 and TRBJ1-1; 8 bases agree with TRBD1. In DNA form, the CDR3 reads TGTGCCAGCAGCTTATCAGGGGGCTACACTGAAGCTTTCTTT. It is translated as CASSLSGGYTEAFF.